This entry is about one T cell receptor (beta chain). Study processing details: Amplification from reference gene primers served as the basis for estimated nucleated cell counts. Libraries were prepared by immunoSEQ multiplex PCR; TCRdb keeps only in-frame clonotypes and omits some of them. V and J calls and clone size are copied from that table; D and trimming were computed from the DNA. The sample has 200,000 or so clones; roughly 86% are singletons. The data stem from a study of blood T cell repertoires in COVID-19. Background on the study: Collection of acute and convalescent COVID-19 samples took place in the United States, Italy and Spain. PBMCs, B-cell-depleted T cells, or T cells were the source of the cDNA or gDNA that made up the material.

The CDR3 spans 14 residues. Germline lookup yields CDR1 SQVTM and CDR2 ANQGSEA. V was pared by 6 bases and J by 5 bases, with 10 bases of the junction left unmatched. The sample was peripheral blood. V is TRBV29-1 and J is TRBJ1-2; the match to TRBD1 covers 9 bases. This receptor was taken from a woman aged 60-70 years with acute or convalescent COVID-19. CDR3 loop: CSVVGQGKTYGYTF. The DNA for the CDR3 is TGCAGCGTAGTAGGACAGGGGAAAACTTATGGCTACACCTTC.